This T cell receptor (beta chain) was captured by sequencing in a study of molecular identifiers for immune sequencing clone quantification. Via MiXCR, TCRdb re-called the PCR reads, giving one row per CDR3 protein. The sample lists roughly 86,000 distinct CDR3 sequences, around 20% occurring once. The length of the CDR3 is 16 residues. Per the germline V gene, CDR1 is SGHTA and CDR2 is FQGNSA. With 5 bases removed from V and 2 bases from J, the gap between germline ends came to 17 bases. Ten or more counts support this clonotype. In the sort, naive CD8 T cells were defined as CD8+CD4-CCR7+CD45RA+. This sequence joins TRBV7-2 and TRBJ2-3; tentatively, D is TRBD2 (7 bases). Source material: naive CD8+ T cells from blood, with Jurkat cell RNA spiked in. Subset noted: FACS-sorted CD8+CD4-CCR7+CD45RA+ naive T cells. This receptor was obtained from a human donor in good health. Some libraries in this study had Jurkat cell RNA spiked in. CDR3 bases: TGTGCCAGCAGCAATATAGGTGGGGGGGCCACAGATACGCAGTATTTT. Its translation: CASSNIGGGATDTQYF.